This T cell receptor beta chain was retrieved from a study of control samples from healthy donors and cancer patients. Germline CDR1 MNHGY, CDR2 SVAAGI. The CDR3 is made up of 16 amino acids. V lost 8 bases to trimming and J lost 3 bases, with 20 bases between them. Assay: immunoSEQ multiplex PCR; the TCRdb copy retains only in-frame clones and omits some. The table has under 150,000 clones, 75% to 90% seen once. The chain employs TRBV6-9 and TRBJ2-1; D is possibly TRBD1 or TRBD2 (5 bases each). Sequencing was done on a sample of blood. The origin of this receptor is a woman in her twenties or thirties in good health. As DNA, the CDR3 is TGTGCCAGCCTACGGGGCGACCTCTTTTGCTACAATGAGCAGTTCTTC. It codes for CASLRGDLFCYNEQFF.